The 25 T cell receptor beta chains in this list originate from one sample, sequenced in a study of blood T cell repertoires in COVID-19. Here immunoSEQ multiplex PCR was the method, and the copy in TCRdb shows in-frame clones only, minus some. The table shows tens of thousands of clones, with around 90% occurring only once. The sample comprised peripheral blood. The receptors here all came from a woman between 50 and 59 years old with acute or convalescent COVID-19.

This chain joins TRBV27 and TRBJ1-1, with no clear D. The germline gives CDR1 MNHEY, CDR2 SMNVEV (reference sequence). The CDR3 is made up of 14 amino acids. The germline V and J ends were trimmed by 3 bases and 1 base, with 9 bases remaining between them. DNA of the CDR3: TGTGCCAGCAGTTTGACCAGGTCGAACACTGAAGCTTTCTTT. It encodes CASSLTRSNTEAFF.

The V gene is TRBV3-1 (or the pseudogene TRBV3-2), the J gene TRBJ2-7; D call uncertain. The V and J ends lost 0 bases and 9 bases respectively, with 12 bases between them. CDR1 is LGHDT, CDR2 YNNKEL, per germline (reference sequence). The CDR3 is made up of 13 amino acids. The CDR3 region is CASSQDLDLGQYF. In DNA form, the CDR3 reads TGTGCCAGCAGCCAAGACCTCGACCTAGGGCAGTACTTC.

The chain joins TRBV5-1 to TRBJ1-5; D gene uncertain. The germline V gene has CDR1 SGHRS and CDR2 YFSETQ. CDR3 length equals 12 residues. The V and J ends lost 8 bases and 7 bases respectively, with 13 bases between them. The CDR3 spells CAREVRGQPQHF. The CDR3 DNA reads TGCGCCAGGGAGGTCCGCGGGCAGCCCCAGCATTTT. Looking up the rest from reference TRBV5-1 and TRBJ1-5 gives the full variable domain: KAGVTQTPRYLIKTRGQQVTLSCSPISGHRSVSWYQQTPGQGLQFLFEYFSETQRNKGNFPGRFSGRQFSNSRSEMNVSTLELGDSALYLCAREVRGQPQHFGDGTRLSIL.

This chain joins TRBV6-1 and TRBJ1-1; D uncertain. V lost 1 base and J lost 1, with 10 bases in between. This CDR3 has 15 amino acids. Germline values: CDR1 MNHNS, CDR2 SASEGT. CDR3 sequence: CASSEVLQENTEAFF. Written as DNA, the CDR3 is TGTGCCAGCAGTGAAGTTTTGCAGGAGAACACTGAAGCTTTCTTT.

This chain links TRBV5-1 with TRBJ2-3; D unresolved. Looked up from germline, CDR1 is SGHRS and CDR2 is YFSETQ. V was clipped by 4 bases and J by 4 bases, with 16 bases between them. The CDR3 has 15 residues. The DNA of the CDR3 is TGCGCCAGCAGCGCGCAAACGGAGAATTCAGATACGCAGTATTTT. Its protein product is CASSAQTENSDTQYF. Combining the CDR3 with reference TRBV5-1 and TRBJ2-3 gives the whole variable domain KAGVTQTPRYLIKTRGQQVTLSCSPISGHRSVSWYQQTPGQGLQFLFEYFSETQRNKGNFPGRFSGRQFSNSRSEMNVSTLELGDSALYLCASSAQTENSDTQYFGPGTRLTVL.

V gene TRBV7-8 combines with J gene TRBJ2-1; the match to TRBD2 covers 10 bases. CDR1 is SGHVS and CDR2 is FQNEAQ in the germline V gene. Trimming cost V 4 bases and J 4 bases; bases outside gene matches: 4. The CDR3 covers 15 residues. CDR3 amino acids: CASSSGLAVYNEQFF. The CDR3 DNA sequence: TGTGCCAGCAGCTCCGGACTAGCGGTGTACAATGAGCAGTTCTTC.

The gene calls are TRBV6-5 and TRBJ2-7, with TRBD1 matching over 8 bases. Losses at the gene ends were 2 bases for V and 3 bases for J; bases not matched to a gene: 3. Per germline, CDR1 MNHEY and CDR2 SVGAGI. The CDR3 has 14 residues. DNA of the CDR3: TGTGCCAGCAGTTACGACAGGGGTGGCTACGAGCAGTACTTC. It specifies CASSYDRGGYEQYF.

The CDR3 loop is CASSYSSEAFF. CDR3 DNA sequence: TGTGCCAGCTCTTACAGCTCTGAAGCTTTCTTT. V is TRBV2 and J is TRBJ1-1; D remains ambiguous. The CDR3 contains 11 residues. Germline loops: CDR1 SNHLY, CDR2 FYNNEI. Trimming cost V 8 bases and J 6 bases, with 10 bases left between them. Variable domain in full (rest from reference TRBV2 and TRBJ1-1): EPEVTQTPSHQVTQMGQEVILRCVPISNHLYFYWYRQILGQKVEFLVSFYNNEISEKSEIFDDQFSVERPDGSNFTLKIRSTKLEDSAMYFCASSYSSEAFFGQGTRLTVV.

The CDR3 loop is CSVEAPGTGMSSYEQYF. The CDR3 DNA reads TGCAGCGTTGAAGCCCCCGGGACAGGGATGAGCTCCTACGAGCAGTACTTC. This sequence joins TRBV29-1 and TRBJ2-7; 9 nucleotides agree with TRBD1. CDR1 is SQVTM and CDR2 is ANQGSEA in the germline V gene. The CDR3 covers 17 residues. Unmatched junction bases numbered 10, after V lost 1 base and J lost 0 bases.

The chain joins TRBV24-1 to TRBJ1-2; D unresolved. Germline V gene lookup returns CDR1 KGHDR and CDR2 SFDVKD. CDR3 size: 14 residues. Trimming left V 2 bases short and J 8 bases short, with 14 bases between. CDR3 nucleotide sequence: TGTGCCACCAGTGATTCGAATGCCGTCCGGGGCTACACCTTC. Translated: CATSDSNAVRGYTF.

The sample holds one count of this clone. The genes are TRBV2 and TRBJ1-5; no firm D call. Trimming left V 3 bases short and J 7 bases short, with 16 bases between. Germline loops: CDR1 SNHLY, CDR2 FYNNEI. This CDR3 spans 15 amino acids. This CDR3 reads CASSEPPQPRQPQHF. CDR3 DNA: TGTGCCAGCAGTGAGCCTCCCCAGCCGCGGCAGCCCCAGCATTTT. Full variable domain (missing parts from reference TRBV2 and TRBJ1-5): EPEVTQTPSHQVTQMGQEVILRCVPISNHLYFYWYRQILGQKVEFLVSFYNNEISEKSEIFDDQFSVERPDGSNFTLKIRSTKLEDSAMYFCASSEPPQPRQPQHFGDGTRLSIL.

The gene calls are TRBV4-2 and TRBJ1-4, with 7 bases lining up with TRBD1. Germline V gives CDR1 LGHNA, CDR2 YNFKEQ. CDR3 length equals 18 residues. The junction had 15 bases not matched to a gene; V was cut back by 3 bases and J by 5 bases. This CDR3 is CASSHASLRGQSNEKLFF. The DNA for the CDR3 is TGTGCCAGCAGCCACGCTTCTCTACGGGGACAGTCCAATGAAAAACTGTTTTTT.

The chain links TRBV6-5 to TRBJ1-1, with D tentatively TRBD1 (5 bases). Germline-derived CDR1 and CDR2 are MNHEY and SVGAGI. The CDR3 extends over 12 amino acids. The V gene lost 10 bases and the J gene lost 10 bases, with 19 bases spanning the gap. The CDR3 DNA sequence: TGTGCCACCACAGGCTCGCGTTCAGCAGCTTTCTTT. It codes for CATTGSRSAAFF.

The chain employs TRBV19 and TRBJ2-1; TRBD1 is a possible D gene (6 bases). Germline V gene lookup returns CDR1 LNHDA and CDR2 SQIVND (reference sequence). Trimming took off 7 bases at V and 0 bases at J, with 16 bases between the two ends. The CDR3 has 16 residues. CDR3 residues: CASKGDPRSSYNEQFF. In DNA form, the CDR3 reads TGTGCCAGTAAGGGGGACCCCAGGAGCTCCTACAATGAGCAGTTCTTC.

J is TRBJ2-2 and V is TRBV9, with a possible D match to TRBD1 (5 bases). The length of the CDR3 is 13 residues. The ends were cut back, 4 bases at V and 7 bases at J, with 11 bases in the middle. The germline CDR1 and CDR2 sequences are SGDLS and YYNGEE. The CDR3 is CASSSIRGGELFF. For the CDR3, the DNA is TGTGCCAGCAGCTCAATTAGGGGCGGGGAGCTGTTTTTT.

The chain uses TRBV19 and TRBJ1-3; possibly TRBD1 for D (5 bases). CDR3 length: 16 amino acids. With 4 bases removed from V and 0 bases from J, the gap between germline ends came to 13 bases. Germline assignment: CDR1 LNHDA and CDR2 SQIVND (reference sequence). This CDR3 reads CASSTQGGSSGNTIYF. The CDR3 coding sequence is TGTGCCAGTAGTACTCAGGGCGGGAGCTCTGGAAACACCATATATTTT.

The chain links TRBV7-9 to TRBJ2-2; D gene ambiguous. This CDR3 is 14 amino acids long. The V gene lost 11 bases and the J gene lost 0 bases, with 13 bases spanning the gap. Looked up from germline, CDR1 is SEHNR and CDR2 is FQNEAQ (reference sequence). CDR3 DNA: TGTGCCGGCACGAAACTTTCGAACACCGGGGAGCTGTTTTTT. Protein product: CAGTKLSNTGELFF.

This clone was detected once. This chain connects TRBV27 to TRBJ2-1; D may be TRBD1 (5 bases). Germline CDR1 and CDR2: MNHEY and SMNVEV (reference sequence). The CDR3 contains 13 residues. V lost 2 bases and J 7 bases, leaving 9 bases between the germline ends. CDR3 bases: TGTGCCAGCAGTTTAAGGGGCCGAAATGAGCAGTTCTTC. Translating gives CASSLRGRNEQFF.

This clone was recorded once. CDR3 bases: TGTGCCAGCAGCACCCCTAGCGGGGGGGTGTACAATGAGCAGTTCTTC. Protein sequence: CASSTPSGGVYNEQFF. The chain links TRBV9 to TRBJ2-1, with 12 bases fitting TRBD2. Germline CDR1 and CDR2: SGDLS and YYNGEE. The CDR3 is made up of 16 amino acids. Germline trimming cut 4 bases from V and 4 bases from J; bases unmatched to any gene: 6.

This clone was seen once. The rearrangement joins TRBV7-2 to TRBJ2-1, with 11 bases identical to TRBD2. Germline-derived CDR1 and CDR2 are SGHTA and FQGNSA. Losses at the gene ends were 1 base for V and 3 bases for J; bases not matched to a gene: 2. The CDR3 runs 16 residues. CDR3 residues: CASSLELAGDYNEQFF. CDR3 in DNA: TGTGCCAGCAGCTTAGAACTAGCGGGGGACTACAATGAGCAGTTCTTC.

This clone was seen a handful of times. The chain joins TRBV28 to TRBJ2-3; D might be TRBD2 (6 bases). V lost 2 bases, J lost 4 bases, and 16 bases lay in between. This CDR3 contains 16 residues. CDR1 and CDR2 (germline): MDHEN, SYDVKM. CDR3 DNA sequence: TGTGCCAGCAGTTTACCACTGGGGGGTTGGGCAGATACGCAGTATTTT. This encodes CASSLPLGGWADTQYF.

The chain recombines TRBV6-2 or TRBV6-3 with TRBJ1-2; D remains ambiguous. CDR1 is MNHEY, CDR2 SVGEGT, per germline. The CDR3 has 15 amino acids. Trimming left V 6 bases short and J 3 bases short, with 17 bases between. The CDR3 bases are TGTGCCAGCAGCCCCCGCGGACTGAGCCACTATGGCTACACCTTC. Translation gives CASSPRGLSHYGYTF.

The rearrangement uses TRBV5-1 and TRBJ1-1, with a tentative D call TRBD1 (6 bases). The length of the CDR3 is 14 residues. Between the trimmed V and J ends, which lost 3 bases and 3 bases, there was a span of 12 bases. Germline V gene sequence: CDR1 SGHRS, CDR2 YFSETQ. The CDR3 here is CASSSEQGYTEAFF. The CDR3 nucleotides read TGCGCCAGCAGCTCCGAACAGGGCTACACTGAAGCTTTCTTT.

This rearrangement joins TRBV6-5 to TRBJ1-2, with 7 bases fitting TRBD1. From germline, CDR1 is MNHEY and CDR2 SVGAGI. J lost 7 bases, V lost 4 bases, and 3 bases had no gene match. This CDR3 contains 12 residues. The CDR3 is CASSSNRGGYTF. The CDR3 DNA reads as TGTGCCAGCAGTTCCAACAGGGGTGGCTACACCTTC.

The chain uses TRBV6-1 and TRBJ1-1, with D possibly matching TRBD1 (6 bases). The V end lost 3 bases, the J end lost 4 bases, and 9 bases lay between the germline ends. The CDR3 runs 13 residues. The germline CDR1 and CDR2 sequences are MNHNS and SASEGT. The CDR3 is CASSDRGSTEAFF. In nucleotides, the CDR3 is TGTGCCAGCAGTGACAGGGGATCCACTGAAGCTTTCTTT.